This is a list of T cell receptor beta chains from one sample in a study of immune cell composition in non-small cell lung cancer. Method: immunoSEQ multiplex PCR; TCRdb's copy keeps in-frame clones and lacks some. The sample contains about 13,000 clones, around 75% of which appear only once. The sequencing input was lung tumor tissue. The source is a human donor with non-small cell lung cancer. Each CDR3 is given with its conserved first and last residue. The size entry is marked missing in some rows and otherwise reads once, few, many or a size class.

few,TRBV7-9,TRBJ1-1,CASSLDSNTEAFF
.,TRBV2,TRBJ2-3,CASSETGLGTDTQYF
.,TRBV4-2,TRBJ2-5,CASSRGLAGGETQYF
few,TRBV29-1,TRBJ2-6,CSVLRDSNVLTF
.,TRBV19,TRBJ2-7,CASNRGQGANEQYF
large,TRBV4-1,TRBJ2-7,CASSSQGGLASYEQYF
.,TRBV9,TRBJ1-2,CASSVAGSRNYGYTF
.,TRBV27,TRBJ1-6,CASSLAQNNSPLHF
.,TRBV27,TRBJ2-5,CASRLGVRETQYF
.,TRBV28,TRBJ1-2,CASSLLLMGQGGYTF
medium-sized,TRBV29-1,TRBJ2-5,CSCPGTSIAGGQETQYF
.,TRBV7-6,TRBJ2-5,CASSQGWTSGRETQYF
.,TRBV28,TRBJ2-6,CASSLVQGSSNVLTF
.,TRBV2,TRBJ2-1,CASRTGTISYNEQFF
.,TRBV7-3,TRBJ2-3,CASSFGTRNTDTQYF
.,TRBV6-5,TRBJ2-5,CASSYSQGVQETQYF
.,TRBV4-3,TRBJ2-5,CASSQEMPRDSGEETQYF
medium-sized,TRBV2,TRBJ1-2,CASNLLVATLYGYTF